The 18 T cell receptor beta chains in this list originate from one sample, sequenced in a study of STAT5B mutations in CD4+ large granular lymphocyte leukemia. Some clones are missing from TCRdb's copy, which holds only in-frame ones; the method was immunoSEQ multiplex PCR. The repertoire holds 30,000 to 40,000 clones, with about 87% as singletons. Sequencing input: CD4+ T cells from blood buffy coats. The receptors were gathered from a human donor in good health.

The gene calls are TRBV21-1 and TRBJ1-4; TRBD1 reflects the table's D call only, with no check against the DNA. TRBV21-1 is a pseudogene segment. The CDR3 consists of 13 residues. CDR3 in amino acids: CASSKGQGPKLFF. The CDR3 nucleotides read TGTGCCAGCAGCAAAGGACAGGGACCAAAACTGTTTTTT.

The V call is TRBV4-3, the J call TRBJ2-3; D is uncertain. With 0 bases removed from V and 0 bases from J, the gap between germline ends came to 13 bases. Germline V gene sequence: CDR1 LGHNA, CDR2 YSLEER. This CDR3 spans 17 amino acids. For the CDR3, the DNA is TGCGCCAGCAGCCAAGATCCGCTTCGGCCTAGCACAGATACGCAGTATTTT. Its translation is CASSQDPLRPSTDTQYF.

V usage is TRBV9 and J usage is TRBJ1-2; TRBD1 matches 7 bases. CDR1 and CDR2 from the germline V gene are SGDLS and YYNGEE. V gave up 0 bases and J gave up 5 bases; unmatched junction bases: 10. The CDR3 sequence is 16 residues long. The CDR3 reads CASSVVPGQTTYGYTF. DNA for the CDR3: TGTGCCAGCAGCGTAGTTCCGGGACAGACGACGTATGGCTACACCTTC.

J is TRBJ2-7 and V is TRBV19; a possible D gene is TRBD1 (6 bases). V lost 9 bases and J lost 3, with 12 bases in between. CDR1 LNHDA and CDR2 SQIVND come from the germline V gene (reference sequence). This CDR3 region has 12 residues. This CDR3 reads CARKTGSYEQYF. CDR3 bases: TGTGCCAGGAAAACAGGGAGCTACGAGCAGTACTTC.

This clone has a single count. The gene calls are TRBV4-3 and TRBJ1-1; D is perhaps TRBD1 (6 bases). The germline V and J ends were trimmed by 4 bases and 6 bases, with 15 bases remaining between them. The CDR3 has 14 residues. Per germline, CDR1 LGHNA and CDR2 YSLEER. The CDR3 DNA sequence: TGCGCCAGCAGCCGAGTAACAGGGAGCCCTGAAGCTTTCTTT. Protein product: CASSRVTGSPEAFF.

The chain has TRBV7-9 and TRBJ1-1; D not resolved. Trimming took 1 base from V and 0 from J, leaving 6 bases between them. The CDR3 is made up of 14 amino acids. Germline V gene sequence: CDR1 SEHNR, CDR2 FQNEAQ (reference sequence). DNA of the CDR3: TGTGCCAGCAGCTTAGATTGGGTGAACACTGAAGCTTTCTTT. Translation gives CASSLDWVNTEAFF.

This rearrangement joins TRBV7-9 to TRBJ2-3; D call uncertain. The germline gives CDR1 SEHNR, CDR2 FQNEAQ (reference sequence). V was cut by 5 bases and J by 6 bases, with 9 bases left in between. The CDR3 runs to 12 residues. CDR3 nucleotides: TGTGCCAGCAGCCTCTCCCGCGATACGCAGTATTTT. Its protein product is CASSLSRDTQYF.

The rearrangement uses TRBV7-2 and TRBJ2-3, with 15 bases lining up with TRBD2. CDR1 SGHTA and CDR2 FQGNSA come from the germline V gene. Trimming at V came to 5 bases and at J to 5 bases, leaving 5 bases not matched to a gene. This CDR3 contains 16 residues. Here the CDR3 DNA reads TGTGCCAGCAGCCCCCCGGGACTAGCGGGGGGAGATACGCAGTATTTT. Residues: CASSPPGLAGGDTQYF.

The chain uses TRBV9 and TRBJ2-6; D uncertain. V was clipped by 4 bases and J by 3 bases, with 11 bases between them. The length of the CDR3 is 15 residues. The germline V gene encodes CDR1 SGDLS and CDR2 YYNGEE. CDR3 loop: CASSPEGFGANVLTF. The CDR3 coding sequence is TGTGCCAGCAGCCCTGAAGGATTTGGGGCCAACGTCCTGACTTTC.

V is TRBV30 and J is TRBJ2-5; 12 positions agree with TRBD2. The DNA end lines up better with TRBJ2-7; the J call may be wrong. Germline V CDR1 and CDR2: GTSNPN, SVGIG (reference sequence). The CDR3 sequence is 14 residues long. The DNA of the CDR3 is TGTGCCGGGACCCGACTAGCGGGAGTAGACGAGCAGTACTTC. Translating gives CAGTRLAGVDEQYF.

The genes are TRBV10-3 and TRBJ2-1, with a tentative D call TRBD2 (7 bases). This CDR3 is built from 16 residues. Trimming took 0 bases from V and 8 from J, leaving 17 bases between them. Germline CDR1 is ENHRY and CDR2 is SYGVKD. CDR3 protein: CAISESLGRGGYEQFF. As DNA, the CDR3 is TGTGCCATCAGTGAGTCGTTGGGGAGGGGGGGCTATGAGCAGTTCTTC.

This clone was detected only once. The V gene is TRBV7-2, the J gene TRBJ1-1; perhaps TRBD1 as D (6 bases). Germline V lookup: CDR1 SGHTA, CDR2 FQGNSA. Trimming pared 3 bases from V and 0 bases from J, leaving 11 bases between. The length of the CDR3 is 15 residues. CDR3 amino acids: CASSLQGTMNTEAFF. The CDR3 DNA is TGTGCCAGCAGCTTGCAGGGGACAATGAACACTGAAGCTTTCTTT.

The chain uses TRBV2 and TRBJ1-1; tentative D call: TRBD1 (6 bases). The CDR3 has 15 amino acids. CDR1 and CDR2 from the germline V gene are SNHLY and FYNNEI. The germline V and J ends were trimmed by 7 bases and 3 bases, with 18 bases remaining between them. CDR3: CASTFTGGPDTEAFF. The DNA of the CDR3 is TGTGCCAGCACCTTTACGGGGGGGCCCGACACTGAAGCTTTCTTT.

The V gene is TRBV28, the J gene TRBJ1-2, with a tentative D call TRBD1 (6 bases). V lost 5 bases and J lost 7, with 14 bases in between. The CDR3 covers 13 residues. Germline-derived CDR1 and CDR2 are MDHEN and SYDVKM. CDR3 in DNA: TGTGCCAGCAGTGGGGGGCAGGGCGGTGGCTACACCTTC. Translation gives CASSGGQGGGYTF.

The chain uses TRBV7-6 and TRBJ1-1; the match to TRBD1 covers 8 bases. Germline V gene lookup returns CDR1 SGHVS and CDR2 FNYEAQ. The CDR3 extends over 15 amino acids. V dropped 5 bases and J dropped 4; count of bases not matched to a gene: 9. The CDR3 spells CASSPGQGGGTEAFF. In DNA form, the CDR3 reads TGTGCCAGCAGCCCTGGACAGGGTGGGGGCACTGAAGCTTTCTTT.

The rearrangement joins TRBV5-6 to TRBJ2-5; 8 nucleotides match TRBD2. V shed 4 bases and J 1 base; nucleotides not matched to a gene: 6. Germline loops: CDR1 SGHDT, CDR2 YYEEEE. This CDR3 has 15 residues. CDR3 nucleotides: TGTGCCAGCAGCCCCCTTACTAGCGGCCAAGAGACCCAGTACTTC. Translated, it gives CASSPLTSGQETQYF.

The gene calls are TRBV9 and TRBJ2-1; 13 bases map to TRBD2. This CDR3 has 16 residues. Germline assignment: CDR1 SGDLS and CDR2 YYNGEE. J lost 9 bases, V lost 4 bases, and 10 bases had no gene match. The CDR3 DNA reads as TGTGCCAGCAGCTCCCTTGGACTAGCGGGAGTATTTGAGCAGTTCTTC. This codes for CASSSLGLAGVFEQFF.

The V and J genes are TRBV9 and TRBJ2-4; 14 nucleotides match TRBD2. This CDR3 comprises 18 residues. Trimming removed 3 bases from V and 3 bases from J; junction bases left unmatched: 8. Looked up from germline, CDR1 is SGDLS and CDR2 is YYNGEE. The CDR3 region has the DNA TGTGCCAGCAGCGCGACTAGCGGGAGGGCCACAGGCAAAAACATTCAGTACTTC. Translation gives CASSATSGRATGKNIQYF.